This T cell receptor beta chain was sequenced during a study of blood T cell repertoires in COVID-19. This CDR3 contains 14 residues. Germline-derived CDR1 and CDR2 are SQVTM and ANQGSEA. V was cut by 3 bases and J by 2 bases, with 14 bases left in between. Authors' analysis steps: Estimates of nucleated cell counts were drawn from the amplification of reference gene primers. Clones were sequenced by immunoSEQ multiplex PCR, and TCRdb holds only the in-frame ones, with some missing. Clonal size and the V and J genes are those of that table, whereas D and trimming came from the DNA. The sample lists about 330,000 clones, nearly 90% occurring once.

The chain combines TRBV29-1 with TRBJ2-7; D might be TRBD2 (7 bases). The sequence came from a woman under 40 who had recovered from COVID-19. The sample comprised PBMCs or T cells enriched from blood (not recorded which). CDR3 amino acids: CSVESGGSTYEQYF. The CDR3 DNA sequence: TGCAGCGTTGAGTCGGGGGGCTCGACCTACGAGCAGTACTTC.